This TCR beta chain was identified during a study (dated by TCRdb to about 2016). This clonotype was picked up many times. It lacks a known antigen. No base-level quality is on record; no much larger clone is a single base apart. The library was made by RT-PCR. TCRdb records Illumina MiSeq as the sequencer. TCRdb reprocessed the public reads (quality trimming at Q25 with fastp, clone calling with MiXCR) and kept in-frame beta chains. When rows share a CDR3 protein, they turn into one entry using the most common DNA and genes. Recorded for this sample are approximately 720,000 distinct CDR3 sequences; about 14% of them occurred a single time. The top ten hold 3.6% of the sample. From the cysteine up to the phenylalanine, the CDR3 has a length of 14 residues. Of the read, only the CDR3 DNA is kept; its 42 bases are in frame from base 1. V loses 4 bases, J loses 7 bases, and the germline ends lie 16 bases apart. CDR1 and CDR2, per the germline V gene (reference sequence), are MNHNY and SVGAGI.

The receptor chain draws on TRBV6-6 and TRBJ1-2; TRBD1 is a possible D gene, resting on 5 matching bases. The source is a female donor in good health, serving as a healthy control. The material sequenced was memory CD4+ T cells from blood. DNA sequence: TGTGCCAGCAGTTCATCCGGGGCCTTAGGTGGCTACACCTTC. This sequence encodes CASSSSGALGGYTF.